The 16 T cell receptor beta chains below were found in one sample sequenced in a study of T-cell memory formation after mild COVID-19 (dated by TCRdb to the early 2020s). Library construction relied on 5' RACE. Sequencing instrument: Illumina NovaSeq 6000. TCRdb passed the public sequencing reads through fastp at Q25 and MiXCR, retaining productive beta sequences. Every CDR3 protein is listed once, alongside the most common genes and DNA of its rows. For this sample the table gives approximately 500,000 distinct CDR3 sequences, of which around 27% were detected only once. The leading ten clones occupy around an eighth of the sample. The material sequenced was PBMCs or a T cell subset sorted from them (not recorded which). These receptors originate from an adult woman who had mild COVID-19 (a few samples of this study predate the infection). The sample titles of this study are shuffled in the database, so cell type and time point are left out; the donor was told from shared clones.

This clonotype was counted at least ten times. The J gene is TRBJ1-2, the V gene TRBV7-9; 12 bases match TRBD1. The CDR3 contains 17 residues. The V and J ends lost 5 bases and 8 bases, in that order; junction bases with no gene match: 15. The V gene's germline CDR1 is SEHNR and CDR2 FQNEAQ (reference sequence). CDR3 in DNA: TGTGCCAGCAGCAATATCCCGGGACAGGGGGCGAGCGAAGGCTACACCTTC. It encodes CASSNIPGQGASEGYTF.

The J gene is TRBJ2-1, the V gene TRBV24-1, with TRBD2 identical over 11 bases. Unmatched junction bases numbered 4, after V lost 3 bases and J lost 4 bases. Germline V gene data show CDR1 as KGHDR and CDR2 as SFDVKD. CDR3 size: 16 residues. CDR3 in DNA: TGTGCCACCAGTGATCCCGGGACTAGCGGATACAATGAGCAGTTCTTC. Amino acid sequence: CATSDPGTSGYNEQFF.

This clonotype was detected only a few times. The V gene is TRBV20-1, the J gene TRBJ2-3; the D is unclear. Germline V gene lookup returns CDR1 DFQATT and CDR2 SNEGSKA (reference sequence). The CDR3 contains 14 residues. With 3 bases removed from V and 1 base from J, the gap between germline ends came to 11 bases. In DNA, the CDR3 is TGCAGTGCTAGCCTCCCGGACGGCACAGATACGCAGTATTTT. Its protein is CSASLPDGTDTQYF.

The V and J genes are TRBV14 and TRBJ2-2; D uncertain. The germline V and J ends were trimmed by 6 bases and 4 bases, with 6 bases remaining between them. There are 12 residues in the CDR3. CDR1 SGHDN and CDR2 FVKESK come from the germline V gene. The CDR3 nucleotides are TGTGCCAGCAGTGATATCACCGGGGAGCTGTTTTTT. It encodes CASSDITGELFF.

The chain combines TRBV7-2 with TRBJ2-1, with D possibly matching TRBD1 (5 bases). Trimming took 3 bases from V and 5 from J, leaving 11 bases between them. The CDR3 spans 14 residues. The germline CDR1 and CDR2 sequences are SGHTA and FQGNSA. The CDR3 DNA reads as TGTGCCAGCAGCTTCTACGCAGGGAACAATGAGCAGTTCTTC. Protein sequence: CASSFYAGNNEQFF.

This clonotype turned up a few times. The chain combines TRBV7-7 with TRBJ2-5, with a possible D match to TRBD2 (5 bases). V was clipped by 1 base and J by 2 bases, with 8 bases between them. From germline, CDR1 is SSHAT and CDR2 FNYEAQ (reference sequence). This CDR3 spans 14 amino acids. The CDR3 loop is CASSLGTSQETQYF. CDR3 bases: TGTGCCAGCAGCTTAGGGACTTCACAAGAGACCCAGTACTTC.

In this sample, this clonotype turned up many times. For the CDR3, the DNA is TGTGCCAGTAGTCCCCGCGTTTGGTACGGCAATCAGCCCCAGCATTTT. This gives the protein CASSPRVWYGNQPQHF. The J gene is TRBJ1-5, the V gene TRBV19; D not certain. Germline V gene sequence: CDR1 LNHDA, CDR2 SQIVND (reference sequence). CDR3 length: 16 residues. V lost 5 bases and J lost 2, with 16 bases in between.

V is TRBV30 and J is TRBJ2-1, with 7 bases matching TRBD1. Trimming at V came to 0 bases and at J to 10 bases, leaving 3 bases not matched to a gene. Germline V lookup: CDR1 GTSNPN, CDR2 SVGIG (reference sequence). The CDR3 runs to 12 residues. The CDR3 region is CAWSVWGQEQFF. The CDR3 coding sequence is TGTGCCTGGAGTGTGTGGGGACAGGAGCAGTTCTTC.

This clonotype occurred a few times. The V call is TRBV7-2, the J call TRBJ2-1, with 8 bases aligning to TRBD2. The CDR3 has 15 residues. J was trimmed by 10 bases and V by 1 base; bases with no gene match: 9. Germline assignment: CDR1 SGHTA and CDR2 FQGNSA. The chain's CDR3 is CASSLVPGGSGEQFF. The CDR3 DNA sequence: TGTGCCAGCAGCTTAGTTCCGGGGGGGTCTGGAGAGCAGTTCTTC.

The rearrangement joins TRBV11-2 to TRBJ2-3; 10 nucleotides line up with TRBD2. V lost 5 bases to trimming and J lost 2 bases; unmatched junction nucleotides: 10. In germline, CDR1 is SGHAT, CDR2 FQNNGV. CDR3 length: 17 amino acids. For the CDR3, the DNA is TGTGCCAGCAGCCAGGGACTAGCGTCCCTCCTCACAGATACGCAGTATTTT. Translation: CASSQGLASLLTDTQYF.

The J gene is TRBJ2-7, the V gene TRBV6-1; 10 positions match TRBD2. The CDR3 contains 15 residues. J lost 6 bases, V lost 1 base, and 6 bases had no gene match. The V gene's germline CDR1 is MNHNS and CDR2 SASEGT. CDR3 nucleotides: TGTGCCAGCAGTGAAGGTATACTAGCGGGACGCGAGCAGTACTTC. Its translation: CASSEGILAGREQYF.

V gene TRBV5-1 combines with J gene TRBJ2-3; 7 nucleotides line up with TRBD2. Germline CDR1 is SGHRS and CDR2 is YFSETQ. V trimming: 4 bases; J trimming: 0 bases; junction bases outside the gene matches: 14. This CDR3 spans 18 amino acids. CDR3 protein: CASSPGPSGGSSTDTQYF. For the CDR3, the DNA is TGCGCCAGCAGCCCAGGACCCTCGGGGGGTAGTAGCACAGATACGCAGTATTTT.

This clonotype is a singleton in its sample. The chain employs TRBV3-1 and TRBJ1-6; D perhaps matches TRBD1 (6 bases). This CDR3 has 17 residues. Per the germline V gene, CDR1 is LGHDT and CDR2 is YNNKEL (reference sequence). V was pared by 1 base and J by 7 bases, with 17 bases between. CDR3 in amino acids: CASSQGTTGHRNSPLHF. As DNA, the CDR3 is TGTGCCAGCAGCCAAGGAACCACGGGACACAGGAATTCACCCCTCCACTTT.

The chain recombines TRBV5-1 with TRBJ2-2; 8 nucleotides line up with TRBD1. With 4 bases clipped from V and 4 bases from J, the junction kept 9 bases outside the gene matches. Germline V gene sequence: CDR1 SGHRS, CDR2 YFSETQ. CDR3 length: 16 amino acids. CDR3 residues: CASSPGTGDRTGELFF. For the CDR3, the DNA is TGCGCCAGCAGCCCTGGGACAGGCGATCGCACCGGGGAGCTGTTTTTT.

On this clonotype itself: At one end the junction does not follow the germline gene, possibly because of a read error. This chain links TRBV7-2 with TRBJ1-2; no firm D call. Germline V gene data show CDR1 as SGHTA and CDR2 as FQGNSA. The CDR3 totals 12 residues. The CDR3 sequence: CARSLEVYGYTF. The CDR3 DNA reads TGTGCCAGAAGCTTAGAAGTCTATGGCTACACCTTC.

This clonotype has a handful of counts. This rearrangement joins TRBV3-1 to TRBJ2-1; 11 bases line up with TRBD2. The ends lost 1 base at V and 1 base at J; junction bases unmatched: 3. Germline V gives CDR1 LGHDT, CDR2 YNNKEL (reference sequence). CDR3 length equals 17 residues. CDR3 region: CASSQGIAGGSYNEQFF. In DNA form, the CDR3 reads TGTGCCAGCAGCCAAGGGATAGCGGGGGGGTCCTACAATGAGCAGTTCTTC.